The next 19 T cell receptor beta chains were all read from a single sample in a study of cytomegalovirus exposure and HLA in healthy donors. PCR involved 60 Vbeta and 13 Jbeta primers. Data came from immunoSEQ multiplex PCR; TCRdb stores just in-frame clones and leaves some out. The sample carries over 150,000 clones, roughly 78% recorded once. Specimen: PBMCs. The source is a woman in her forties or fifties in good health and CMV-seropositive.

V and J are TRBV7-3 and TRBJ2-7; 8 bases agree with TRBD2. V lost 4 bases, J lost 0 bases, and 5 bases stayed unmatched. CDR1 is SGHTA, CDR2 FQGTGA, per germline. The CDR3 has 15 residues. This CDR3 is CASSSSGGSSYEQYF. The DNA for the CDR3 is TGTGCCAGCAGCTCATCGGGGGGGAGCTCCTACGAGCAGTACTTC.

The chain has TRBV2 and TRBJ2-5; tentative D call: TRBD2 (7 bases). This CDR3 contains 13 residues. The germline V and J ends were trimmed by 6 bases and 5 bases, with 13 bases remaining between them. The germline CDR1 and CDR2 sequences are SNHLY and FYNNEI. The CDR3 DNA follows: TGTGCCAGCAGGTGGGGGGGCCCCGAGACCCAGTACTTC. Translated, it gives CASRWGGPETQYF. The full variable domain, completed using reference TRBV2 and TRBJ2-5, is EPEVTQTPSHQVTQMGQEVILRCVPISNHLYFYWYRQILGQKVEFLVSFYNNEISEKSEIFDDQFSVERPDGSNFTLKIRSTKLEDSAMYFCASRWGGPETQYFGPGTRLLVL.

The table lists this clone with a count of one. The chain's CDR3 is CASSVAGTGNEKLFF. CDR3 DNA: TGTGCCAGCAGCGTAGCTGGGACAGGGAATGAAAAACTGTTTTTT. The chain links TRBV9 to TRBJ1-4, with 9 positions matching TRBD1. The CDR3 length is 15 residues. Germline V gene sequence: CDR1 SGDLS, CDR2 YYNGEE. Trimming took 0 bases from V and 5 from J; bases not matched to a gene: 2.

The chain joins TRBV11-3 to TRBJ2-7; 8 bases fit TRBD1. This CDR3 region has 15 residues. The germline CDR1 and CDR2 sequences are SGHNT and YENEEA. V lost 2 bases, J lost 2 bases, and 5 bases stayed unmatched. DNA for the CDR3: TGTGCCAGCAGCTTACAGGGGGCCTCTGCCTACGAGCAGTACTTC. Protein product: CASSLQGASAYEQYF. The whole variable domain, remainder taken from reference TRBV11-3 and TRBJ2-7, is EAGVVQSPRYKIIEKKQPVAFWCNPISGHNTLYWYLQNLGQGPELLIRYENEEAVDDSQLPKDRFSAERLKGVDSTLKIQPAELGDSAVYLCASSLQGASAYEQYFGPGTRLTVT.

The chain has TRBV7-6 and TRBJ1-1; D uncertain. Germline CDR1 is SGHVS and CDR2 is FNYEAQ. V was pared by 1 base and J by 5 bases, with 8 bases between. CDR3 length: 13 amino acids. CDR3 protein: CASSLDGRTEAFF. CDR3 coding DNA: TGTGCCAGCAGCTTAGATGGGAGGACTGAAGCTTTCTTT.

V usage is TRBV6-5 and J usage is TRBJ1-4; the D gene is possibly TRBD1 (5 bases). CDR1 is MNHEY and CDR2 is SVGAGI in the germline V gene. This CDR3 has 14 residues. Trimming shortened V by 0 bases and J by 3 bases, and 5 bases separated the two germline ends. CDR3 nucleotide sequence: TGTGCCAGCAGTTACTCAGGGGCTAATGAAAAACTGTTTTTT. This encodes CASSYSGANEKLFF.

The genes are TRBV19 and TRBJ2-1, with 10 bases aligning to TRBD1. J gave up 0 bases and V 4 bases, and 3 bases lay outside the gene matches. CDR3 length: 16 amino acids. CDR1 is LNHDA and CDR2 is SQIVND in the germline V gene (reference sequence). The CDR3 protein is CASSTRTGGSYNEQFF. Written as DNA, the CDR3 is TGTGCCAGTAGTACCCGGACAGGGGGCTCCTACAATGAGCAGTTCTTC.

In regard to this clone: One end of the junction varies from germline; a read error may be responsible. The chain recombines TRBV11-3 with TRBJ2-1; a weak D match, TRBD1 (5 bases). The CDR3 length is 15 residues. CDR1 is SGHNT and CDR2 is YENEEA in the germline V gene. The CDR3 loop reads CASSPQGASNNEQFF. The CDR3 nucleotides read TGTGCCAGCAGCCCCCAAGGGGCCTCCAACAATGAGCAGTTCTTC. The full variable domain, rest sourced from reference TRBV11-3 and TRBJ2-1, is EAGVVQSPRYKIIEKKQPVAFWCNPISGHNTLYWYLQNLGQGPELLIRYENEEAVDDSQLPKDRFSAERLKGVDSTLKIQPAELGDSAVYLCASSPQGASNNEQFFGPGTRLTVL.

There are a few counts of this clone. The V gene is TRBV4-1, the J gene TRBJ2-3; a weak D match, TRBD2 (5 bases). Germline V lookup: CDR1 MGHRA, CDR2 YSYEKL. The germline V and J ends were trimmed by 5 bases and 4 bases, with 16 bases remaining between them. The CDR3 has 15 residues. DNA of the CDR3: TGCGCCAGCAGCGATCGAGCGGATGGGGCAGATACGCAGTATTTT. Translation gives CASSDRADGADTQYF.

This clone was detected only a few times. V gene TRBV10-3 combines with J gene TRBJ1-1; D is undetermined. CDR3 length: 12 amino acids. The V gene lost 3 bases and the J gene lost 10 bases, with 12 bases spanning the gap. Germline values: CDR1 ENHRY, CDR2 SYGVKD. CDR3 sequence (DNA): TGTGCCATCAGTGAATGGACTGAAGGAGCTTTCTTT. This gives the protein CAISEWTEGAFF.

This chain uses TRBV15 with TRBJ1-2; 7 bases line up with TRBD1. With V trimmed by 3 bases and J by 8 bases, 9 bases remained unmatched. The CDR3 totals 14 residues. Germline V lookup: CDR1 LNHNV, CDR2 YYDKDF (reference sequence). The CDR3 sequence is CATSSSTGASGYTF. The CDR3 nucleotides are TGTGCCACCAGCAGTTCCACAGGGGCGTCGGGCTACACCTTC.

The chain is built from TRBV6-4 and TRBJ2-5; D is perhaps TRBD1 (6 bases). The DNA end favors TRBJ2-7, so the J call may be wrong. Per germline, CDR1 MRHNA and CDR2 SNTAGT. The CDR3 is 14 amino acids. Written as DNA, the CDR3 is TGTGCCAGCAGCCCCGACAGGACCTCCTACGAGCAGTACTTC. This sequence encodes CASSPDRTSYEQYF.

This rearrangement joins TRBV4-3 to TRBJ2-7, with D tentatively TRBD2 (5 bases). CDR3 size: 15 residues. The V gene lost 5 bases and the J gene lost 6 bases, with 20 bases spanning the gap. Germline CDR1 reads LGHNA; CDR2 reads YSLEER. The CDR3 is CASSVMVGVPSEQYF. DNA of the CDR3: TGCGCCAGCAGCGTAATGGTGGGAGTTCCCTCCGAGCAGTACTTC.

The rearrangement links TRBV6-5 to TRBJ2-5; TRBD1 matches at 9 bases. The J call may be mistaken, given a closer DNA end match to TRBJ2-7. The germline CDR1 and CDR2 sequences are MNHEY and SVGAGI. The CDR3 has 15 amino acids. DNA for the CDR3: TGTGCCAGCAGTTACTCGGGGGACAGGGAGTACGAGCAGTACTTC. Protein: CASSYSGDREYEQYF.

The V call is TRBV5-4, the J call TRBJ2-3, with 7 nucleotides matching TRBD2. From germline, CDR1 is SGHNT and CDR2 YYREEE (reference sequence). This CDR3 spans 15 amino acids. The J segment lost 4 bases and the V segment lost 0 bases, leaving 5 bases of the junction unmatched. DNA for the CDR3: TGTGCCAGCAGCTTGGGGGGCGGGGGATCAGATACGCAGTATTTT. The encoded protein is CASSLGGGGSDTQYF.

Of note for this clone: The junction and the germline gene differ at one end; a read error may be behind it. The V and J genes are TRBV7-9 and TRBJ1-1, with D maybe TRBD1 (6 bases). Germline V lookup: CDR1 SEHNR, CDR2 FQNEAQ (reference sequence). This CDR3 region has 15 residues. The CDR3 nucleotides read TGTTCCAGCAGTCACCCCCTGACAGGCGACACTGAAGCTTTCTTT. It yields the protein CSSSHPLTGDTEAFF.

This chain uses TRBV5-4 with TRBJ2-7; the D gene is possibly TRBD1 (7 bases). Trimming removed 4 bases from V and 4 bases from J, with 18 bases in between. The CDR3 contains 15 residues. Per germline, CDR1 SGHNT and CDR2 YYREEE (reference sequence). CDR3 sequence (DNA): TGTGCCAGCAGCCTTCCAGACAGGGCGGGGTACGAGCAGTACTTC. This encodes CASSLPDRAGYEQYF.

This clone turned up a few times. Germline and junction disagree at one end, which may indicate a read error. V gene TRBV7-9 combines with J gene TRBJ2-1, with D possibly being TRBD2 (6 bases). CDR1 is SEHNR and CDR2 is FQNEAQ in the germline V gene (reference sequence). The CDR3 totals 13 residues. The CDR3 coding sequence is TGTTCCAGCAGCTTCGGGAGTTACAATGAGCAGTTCTTC. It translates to CSSSFGSYNEQFF.

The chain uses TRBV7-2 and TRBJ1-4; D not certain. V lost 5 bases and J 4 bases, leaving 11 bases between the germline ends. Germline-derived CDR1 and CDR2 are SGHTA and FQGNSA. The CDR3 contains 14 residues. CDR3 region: CASSPHPGNEKLFF. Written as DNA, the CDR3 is TGTGCCAGCAGCCCCCATCCCGGTAATGAAAAACTGTTTTTT. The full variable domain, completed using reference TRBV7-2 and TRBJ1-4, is GAGVSQSPSNKVTEKGKDVELRCDPISGHTALYWYRQSLGQGLEFLIYFQGNSAPDKSGLPSDRFSAERTGGSVSTLTIQRTQQEDSAVYLCASSPHPGNEKLFFGSGTQLSVL.